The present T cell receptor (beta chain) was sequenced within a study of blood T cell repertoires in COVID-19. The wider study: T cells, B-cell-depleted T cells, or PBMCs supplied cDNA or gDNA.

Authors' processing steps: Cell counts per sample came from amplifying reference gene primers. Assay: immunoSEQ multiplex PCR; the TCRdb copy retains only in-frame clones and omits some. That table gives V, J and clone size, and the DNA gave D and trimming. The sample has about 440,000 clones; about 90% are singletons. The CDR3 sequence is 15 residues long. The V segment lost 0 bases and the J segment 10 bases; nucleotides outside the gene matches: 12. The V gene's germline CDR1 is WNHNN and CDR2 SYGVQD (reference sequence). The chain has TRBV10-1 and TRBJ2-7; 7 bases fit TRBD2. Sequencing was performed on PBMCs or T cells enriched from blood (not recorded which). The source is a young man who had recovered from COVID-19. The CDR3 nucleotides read TGCGCCAGCAGTGAGTCGGGGACTACGGGCCTCTCCCAGTACTTC. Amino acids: CASSESGTTGLSQYF.